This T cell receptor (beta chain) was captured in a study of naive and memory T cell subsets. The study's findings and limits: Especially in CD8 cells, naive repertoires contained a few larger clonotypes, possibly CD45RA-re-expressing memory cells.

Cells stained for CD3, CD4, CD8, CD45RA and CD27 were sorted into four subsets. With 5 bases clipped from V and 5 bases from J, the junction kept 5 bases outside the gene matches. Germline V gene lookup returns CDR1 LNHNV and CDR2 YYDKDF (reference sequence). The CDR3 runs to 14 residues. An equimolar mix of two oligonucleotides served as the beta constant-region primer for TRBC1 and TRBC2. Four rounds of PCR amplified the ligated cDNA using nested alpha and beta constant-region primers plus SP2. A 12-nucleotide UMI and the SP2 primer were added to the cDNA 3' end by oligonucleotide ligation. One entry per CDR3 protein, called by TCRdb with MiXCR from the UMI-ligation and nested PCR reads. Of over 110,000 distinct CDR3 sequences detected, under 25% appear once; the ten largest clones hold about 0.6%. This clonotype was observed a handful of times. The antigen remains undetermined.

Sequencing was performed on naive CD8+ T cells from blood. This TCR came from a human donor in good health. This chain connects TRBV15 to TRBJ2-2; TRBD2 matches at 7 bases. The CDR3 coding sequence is TGTGCCACCAGCCCTAGGCGGGAGACCGGGGAGCTGTTTTTT. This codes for CATSPRRETGELFF.